These 10 T cell receptor beta chains were sequenced from one sample in a study of blood T cell repertoires in COVID-19. Produced via immunoSEQ multiplex PCR; TCRdb's table is partial and in-frame only. The data hold approximately 360,000 clones, with nearly 90% observed a single time. The material sequenced was peripheral blood. These receptor sequences come from a man in his late teens or twenties with active or convalescent COVID-19.

This clone came up once. The chain has TRBV19 and TRBJ1-1; TRBD1 aligns across 7 bases. Trimming took 5 bases from V and 1 from J; bases not matched to a gene: 7. The CDR3 loop spans 15 amino acids. Looked up from germline, CDR1 is LNHDA and CDR2 is SQIVND (reference sequence). Written as DNA, the CDR3 is TGTGCCAGTAGTGTACCTAACAGGGGGAACACTGAAGCTTTCTTT. Translation gives CASSVPNRGNTEAFF.

This rearrangement joins TRBV5-1 to TRBJ2-7; 8 bases align to TRBD1. Germline trimming cut 4 bases from V and 8 bases from J; bases unmatched to any gene: 11. This CDR3 comprises 14 residues. Germline V lookup: CDR1 SGHRS, CDR2 YFSETQ. The CDR3 nucleotides are TGCGCCAGCAGCCTAGGACAGGGTATCCTCAAGCAGTACTTC. Amino acid sequence: CASSLGQGILKQYF.

This clone was seen only a few times. The V gene is TRBV11-2, the J gene TRBJ1-4, with a weak D call TRBD1 (6 bases). This CDR3 contains 14 residues. Germline V gene lookup returns CDR1 SGHAT and CDR2 FQNNGV. The V gene lost 2 bases and the J gene lost 3 bases, with 7 bases spanning the gap. In DNA, the CDR3 is TGTGCCAGCAGCTTAACAGGGCCTAATGAAAAACTGTTTTTT. It encodes CASSLTGPNEKLFF.

The V call is TRBV3-1 (or the pseudogene TRBV3-2), the J call TRBJ2-3; tentatively, D is TRBD2 (5 bases). The V end was cut by 2 bases, the J end by 7 bases, with 19 bases between. The CDR3 is made up of 16 amino acids. The germline CDR1 and CDR2 sequences are LGHDT and YNNKEL (reference sequence). CDR3 nucleotide sequence: TGTGCCAGCAGCCAAAAAACAGTGCGGGCTTCTTATACGCAGTATTTT. Translating gives CASSQKTVRASYTQYF.

The chain recombines TRBV24-1 with TRBJ1-2; TRBD1 aligns across 8 bases. From germline, CDR1 is KGHDR and CDR2 SFDVKD. The CDR3 runs 12 residues. Trimming at V came to 7 bases and at J to 7 bases, leaving 4 bases not matched to a gene. The CDR3 reads CATSRQGTGYTF. The DNA of the CDR3 is TGTGCCACCAGCAGACAGGGGACTGGCTACACCTTC.

The J gene is TRBJ2-1, the V gene TRBV7-9, with no clear D. Deletions cut 5 bases from V and 4 bases from J, with 12 bases between. CDR3 length equals 14 residues. Germline CDR1 is SEHNR and CDR2 is FQNEAQ (reference sequence). The DNA for the CDR3 is TGTGCCAGCAGCCCTACTGTGCGGTACAATGAGCAGTTCTTC. As protein: CASSPTVRYNEQFF.

The V gene is TRBV18, the J gene TRBJ2-7, with a tentative D call TRBD1 (6 bases). Germline V gene sequence: CDR1 KGHSH, CDR2 LQKENI. The CDR3 covers 12 residues. V lost 3 bases to trimming and J lost 6 bases, with 9 bases between them. The CDR3 spells CASSPQGSEQYF. The CDR3 coding sequence is TGTGCCAGCTCACCGCAGGGGAGCGAGCAGTACTTC. The full variable domain, in which reference TRBV18 and TRBJ2-7 provide the parts outside the CDR3, is NAGVMQNPRHLVRRRGQEARLRCSPMKGHSHVYWYRQLPEEGLKFMVYLQKENIIDESGMPKERFSAEFPKEGPSILRIQQVVRGDSAAYFCASSPQGSEQYFGPGTRLTVT.

This clone was recorded once. The chain carries TRBV7-9 and TRBJ1-2; a possible D gene is TRBD1 (5 bases). V was cut by 7 bases and J by 8 bases, with 14 bases left in between. The germline gives CDR1 SEHNR, CDR2 FQNEAQ (reference sequence). The CDR3 sequence is 12 residues long. The CDR3, as DNA: TGTGCCAGCACCGAAGGGGCTGAAGGCTACACCTTC. This codes for CASTEGAEGYTF.

This clone appeared once. V is TRBV14 and J is TRBJ2-1; 7 nucleotides match TRBD2. This CDR3 is 15 amino acids long. CDR1 is SGHDN, CDR2 FVKESK, per germline. V shed 3 bases, J shed 8 bases, and the junction held 10 bases outside the gene matches. The CDR3 coding sequence is TGTGCCAGCAGCCATGGTGGGAGGGCCGTCGATGAGCAGTTCTTC. This encodes CASSHGGRAVDEQFF.

The chain is built from TRBV9 and TRBJ2-2, with 7 nucleotides matching TRBD1. V was clipped by 4 bases and J by 6 bases; unmatched bases: 3. The CDR3 is 13 residues long. Germline V gene lookup returns CDR1 SGDLS and CDR2 YYNGEE. The CDR3 here is CASSHDRAGELFF. DNA for the CDR3: TGTGCCAGCAGCCACGACAGGGCCGGGGAGCTGTTTTTT.